The 2 T cell receptor beta chains below were found in one sample sequenced in a study of T cells of healthy individuals. MiXCR was run by TCRdb on the 5' RACE reads, yielding one entry per CDR3 protein. The sample carries about 41,000 distinct CDR3 sequences, approximately 5% recorded once. The receptors come from a human donor in good health.

The V gene is TRBV30, the J gene TRBJ2-3; 10 positions match TRBD1. The CDR3 contains 15 residues. Germline CDR1 and CDR2: GTSNPN and SVGIG (reference sequence). Trimming cost V 5 bases and J 1 base; bases outside gene matches: 6. The CDR3 coding sequence is TGTGCCTGGGACCCCGGGACAGGGGGCACAGATACGCAGTATTTT. Translation gives CAWDPGTGGTDTQYF.

V usage is TRBV11-2 and J usage is TRBJ1-5, with D perhaps TRBD1 (6 bases). Trimming cost V 4 bases and J 7 bases, with 17 bases left between them. Germline values: CDR1 SGHAT, CDR2 FQNNGV. CDR3 size: 15 residues. The CDR3 here is CASSSGAGFGQPQHF. In nucleotides, the CDR3 is TGTGCCAGCAGCTCAGGGGCAGGGTTCGGCCAGCCCCAGCATTTT.